The entry below gives a single T cell receptor beta chain sequence along with its context. The antigen it recognizes is unknown. Base quality data are lacking; no much larger clone is found one base away. CDR1 and CDR2 were assigned from the germline V gene (reference sequence) as GTSNPN and SVGIG. Inclusive of the bounding cysteine and phenylalanine, the CDR3 is 14 residues long. The retained sequence is limited to the CDR3, 42 bases, with the frame set at the first base. V loses 3 bases at its end and J loses 2 bases; junction bases beyond the gene matches: 6. This sample was included in a study of blood T cell repertoires in COVID-19 (dated by TCRdb to 2020 to 2022). A note on the overall study: Collaborator samples came from the United States, Italy and Spain and covered acute and convalescent phases of COVID-19. The prospective study material was composed of cDNA or gDNA derived from T cells, B-cell-depleted T cells, or PBMCs. Deeply sampled blood TCRbeta repertoires from subjects exposed to, actively infected with, or recovered from COVID-19 were included in the dataset. The repertoires were released in a freely available public database meant as a resource for research on the immune response to SARS-CoV-2. Samples came from the ongoing ImmuneRACE study (first 160 participants) plus 1,254 subjects from 6 global collaborators. A de-identified subject ID, COVID-19 status, age in years and sex were almost always included in the sample metadata. HLA class I and class II types, where available, came from metadata supplied by the sample provider rather than from assay-based typing. Findings and caveats that apply to the study as a whole: How much clinical and demographic metadata was included differed by source and by participant, and the metadata was provided uncurated.

The immunoSEQ Assay, a bias-controlled multiplex PCR, was used to amplify TCRbeta CDR3 regions from genomic DNA. Per the original workflow: Within the assay, amplification of reference gene primers was used to estimate how many nucleated cells each sample contained. To quantify the absolute abundance of each unique TCRbeta CDR3 rearrangement, sequence reads were collapsed and filtered. Productive Simpson clonality was computed per sample as the square root of Simpson's diversity index over productive rearrangements. TCRdb took over this immuneACCESS table, retaining in-frame rearrangements with V and J assigned. Such tables are incomplete; in checked studies, under half of the missing clones stem from an unresolved V gene, and the remainder is unexplained. V, J and clone size are taken as reported in that table, and D and trimming were inferred from the DNA itself. Recorded for this sample are some 150,000 clones; 86% of them occurred a single time. Jointly, the top ten make up around 3.5% of the sample.

Whole blood was collected in K2EDTA tubes by collaborating institutions according to the institutions' own protocols. For TCRbeta analysis, collaborator samples were shipped as frozen whole blood, as isolated PBMCs, or as DNA extracted from either sample type. This receptor was obtained from a man between 65 and 85 years old with acute or convalescent COVID-19. The sequencing input was peripheral blood. Recombination connected TRBV30 to TRBJ2-5; 7 central bases correspond to TRBD1. The CDR3 protein sequence reads: CAWRPTGFQETQYF. DNA sequence: TGTGCCTGGAGGCCGACAGGGTTTCAAGAGACCCAGTACTTC.